This T cell receptor beta chain originates from a study of T cell responses to AZD1222 COVID-19 vaccine. Whole-study findings and limits: White British donors predominated, females outnumbered males, and clonal diversity was possibly underestimated. Unmutated variant regions are reportedly targeted by nearly half of spike-specific TCRs. When two AZD1222 doses had been given, Spike-specific TCR breadth and depth rose.

The CDR3 sequence is 13 residues long. Germline V gives CDR1 MDHEN, CDR2 SYDVKM. V shed 6 bases and J 4 bases; nucleotides not matched to a gene: 5. Concerning this clone: Its target is not known.

Repertoires were generated with immunoSEQ multiplex PCR, while TCRdb's copy carries only in-frame clones and drops some. The table lists tens of thousands of clones, approximately 84% of them singletons, with 17% in the top ten. This specimen consisted of peripheral blood, obtained on day 0 of AZD1222 vaccination. The TCR originated in an adult in good health. The chain carries TRBV28 and TRBJ1-1, with TRBD1 matching over 7 bases. The CDR3 loop reads CASSPQGRTEAFF. Written as DNA, the CDR3 is TGTGCCAGCAGCCCACAGGGGCGCACTGAAGCTTTCTTT.